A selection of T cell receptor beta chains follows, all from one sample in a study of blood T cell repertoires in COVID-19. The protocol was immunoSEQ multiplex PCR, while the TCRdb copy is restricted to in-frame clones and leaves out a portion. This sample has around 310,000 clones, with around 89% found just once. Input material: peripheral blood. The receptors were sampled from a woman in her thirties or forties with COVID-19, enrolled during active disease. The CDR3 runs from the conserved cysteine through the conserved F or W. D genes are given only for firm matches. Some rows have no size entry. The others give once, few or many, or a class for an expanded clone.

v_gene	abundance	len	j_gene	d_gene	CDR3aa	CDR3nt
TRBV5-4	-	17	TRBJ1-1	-	CASSPPRVLRGNTEAFF	TGTGCCAGCAGCCCGCCTAGAGTCCTTCGAGGGAACACTGAAGCTTTCTTT
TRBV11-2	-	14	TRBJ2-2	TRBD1	CASSLAGGSGELFF	TGTGCCAGCAGCTTAGCAGGGGGTTCCGGGGAGCTGTTTTTT
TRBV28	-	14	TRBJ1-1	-	CASSLGRGSTEAFF	TGTGCCAGCAGTTTGGGCCGGGGGAGCACTGAAGCTTTCTTT
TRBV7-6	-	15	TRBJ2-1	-	CASSSGISTYNEQFF	TGTGCCAGCAGCTCCGGGATCTCAACCTACAATGAGCAGTTCTTC
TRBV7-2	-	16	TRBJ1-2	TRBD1	CASSSPRDRAYYGYTF	TGTGCCAGCAGCTCACCTAGGGACAGGGCCTACTATGGCTACACCTTC
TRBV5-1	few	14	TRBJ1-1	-	CASSSFTGLAEAFF	TGCGCCAGCAGCTCGTTCACGGGATTGGCTGAAGCTTTCTTT
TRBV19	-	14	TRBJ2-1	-	CATVGASSYNEQFF	TGTGCCACAGTAGGGGCCAGCTCCTACAATGAGCAGTTCTTC
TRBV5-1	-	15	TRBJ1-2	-	CASSLYRDTPYGYTF	TGCGCCAGCAGCTTGTACCGGGACACTCCCTATGGCTACACCTTC
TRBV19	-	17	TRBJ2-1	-	CASKVGRRASSYNEQFF	TGTGCCAGTAAGGTGGGTAGGAGGGCCAGCTCCTACAATGAGCAGTTCTTC
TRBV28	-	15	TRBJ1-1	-	CASRDHSTGVTEAFF	TGTGCCAGCAGAGACCATTCGACAGGTGTCACTGAAGCTTTCTTT
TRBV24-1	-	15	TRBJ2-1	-	CATSDYRGSYNEQFF	TGTGCCACCAGTGATTACCGGGGGAGCTACAATGAGCAGTTCTTC
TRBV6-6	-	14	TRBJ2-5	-	CASRYPGDQETQYF	TGTGCCAGCAGATACCCCGGGGACCAAGAGACCCAGTACTTC
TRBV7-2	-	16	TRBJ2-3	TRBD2	CASSKRLAGYTDTQYF	TGTGCCAGCAGCAAGCGACTAGCGGGGTACACAGATACGCAGTATTTT
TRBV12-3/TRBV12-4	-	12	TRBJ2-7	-	CASSSGIYEQYF	TGTGCCAGCAGTTCCGGGATCTACGAGCAGTACTTC
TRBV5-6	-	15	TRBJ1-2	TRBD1	CASSRLAGGVGGYTF	TGTGCCAGCAGCCGTCTGGCAGGGGGTGTAGGGGGCTACACCTTC
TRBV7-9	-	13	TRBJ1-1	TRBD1	CASSFGTDTEAFF	TGTGCCAGCAGCTTTGGGACAGACACTGAAGCTTTCTTT
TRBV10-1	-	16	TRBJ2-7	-	CASSESNLGTPYEQYF	TGCGCCAGCAGTGAGTCGAACCTCGGTACCCCTTACGAGCAGTACTTC
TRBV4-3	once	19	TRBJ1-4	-	CASSQGGSLAERFNEKLFF	TGCGCCAGCAGCCAAGGGGGCAGTCTCGCAGAGCGCTTTAATGAAAAACTGTTTTTT
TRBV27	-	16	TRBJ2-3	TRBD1	CASSLRDRGRTDTQYF	TGTGCCAGCAGTTTAAGGGACAGGGGGCGTACAGATACGCAGTATTTT
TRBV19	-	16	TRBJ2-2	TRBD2	CASSLSGRAFTGELFF	TGTGCCAGTAGCCTTAGCGGGAGGGCATTTACCGGGGAGCTGTTTTTT
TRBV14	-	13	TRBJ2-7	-	CASSQWGAYEQYF	TGTGCCAGCAGCCAATGGGGGGCCTACGAGCAGTACTTC
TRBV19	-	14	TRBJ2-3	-	CASSERGGGDTQYF	TGTGCCAGTAGTGAGCGTGGTGGAGGGGATACGCAGTATTTT
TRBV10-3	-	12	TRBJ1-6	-	CAISELNSPLHF	TGTGCCATCAGTGAACTAAATTCACCCCTCCACTTT
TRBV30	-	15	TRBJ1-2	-	CAIREEPTDYYGYTF	TGTGCCATCCGAGAGGAACCAACGGATTACTATGGCTACACCTTC
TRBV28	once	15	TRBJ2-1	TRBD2	CASTVSGRAVDEQFF	TGTGCCAGCACCGTTAGCGGGAGGGCCGTCGATGAGCAGTTCTTC
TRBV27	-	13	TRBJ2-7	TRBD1	CASSSSGTGEQYF	TGTGCCAGCAGTTCCTCCGGGACAGGGGAGCAGTACTTC
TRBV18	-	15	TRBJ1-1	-	CASSPSNLGNTEAFF	TGTGCCAGCTCACCCTCGAATCTCGGGAACACTGAAGCTTTCTTT
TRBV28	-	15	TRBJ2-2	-	CASSLWSLNTGELFF	TGTGCCAGCAGTTTATGGTCACTCAACACCGGGGAGCTGTTTTTT
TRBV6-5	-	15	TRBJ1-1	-	CASSVDSVMNTEAFF	TGTGCCAGCAGCGTGGACAGCGTCATGAACACTGAAGCTTTCTTT
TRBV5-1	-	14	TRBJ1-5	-	CASSLEQGGQPQHF	TGCGCCAGCAGCTTGGAGCAGGGCGGTCAGCCCCAGCATTTT
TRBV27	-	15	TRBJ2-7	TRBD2	CASSFVREKGYEQYF	TGTGCCAGCAGTTTCGTGCGGGAGAAGGGGTACGAGCAGTACTTC
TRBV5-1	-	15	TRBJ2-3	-	CASSLRGSSLDTQYF	TGCGCCAGCAGCTTGAGGGGGTCCTCTCTAGATACGCAGTATTTT
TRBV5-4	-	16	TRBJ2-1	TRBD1	CASSTRTGRMYNEQFF	TGTGCCAGCAGCACACGGACAGGGCGGATGTACAATGAGCAGTTCTTC
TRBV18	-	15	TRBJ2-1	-	CASSPVAGSYNEQFF	TGTGCCAGCTCACCGGTTGCCGGCTCCTACAATGAGCAGTTCTTC
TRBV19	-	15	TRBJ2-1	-	CASSIESGFTDEQFF	TGTGCCAGTAGTATAGAGAGCGGTTTTACGGATGAGCAGTTCTTC
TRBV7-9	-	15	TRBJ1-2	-	CASSLALGWQNGYTF	TGTGCCAGCAGCTTAGCCCTAGGATGGCAGAACGGCTACACCTTC
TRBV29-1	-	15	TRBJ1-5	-	CSVAWGQGNGQPQHF	TGCAGCGTTGCCTGGGGGCAGGGCAACGGTCAGCCCCAGCATTTT
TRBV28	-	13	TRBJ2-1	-	CASSPNGVNEQFF	TGTGCCAGCAGCCCAAACGGGGTCAATGAGCAGTTCTTC
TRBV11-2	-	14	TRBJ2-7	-	CASSLGQGIYEQYF	TGTGCCAGCAGCTTAGGGCAGGGAATCTACGAGCAGTACTTC
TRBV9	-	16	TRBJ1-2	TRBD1	CASSARPTGGNYGYTF	TGTGCCAGCAGCGCCAGACCGACAGGGGGCAACTATGGCTACACCTTC
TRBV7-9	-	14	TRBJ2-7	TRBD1	CASSATGGAYEQYF	TGTGCCAGCAGTGCCACAGGGGGTGCCTACGAGCAGTACTTC
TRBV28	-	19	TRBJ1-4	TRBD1	CASSLTRGQAWATNEKLFF	TGTGCCAGCAGTTTAACCCGCGGACAGGCGTGGGCAACTAATGAAAAACTGTTTTTT
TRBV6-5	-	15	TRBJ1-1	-	CASRLTDSMNTEAFF	TGTGCCAGCAGACTTACGGACAGTATGAACACTGAAGCTTTCTTT
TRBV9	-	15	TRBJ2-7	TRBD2	CASSVGLAGSYEQYF	TGTGCCAGCAGCGTAGGACTAGCGGGGAGTTACGAGCAGTACTTC
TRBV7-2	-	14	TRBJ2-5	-	CASREVWGRETQYF	TGTGCCAGCAGGGAGGTTTGGGGAAGAGAGACCCAGTACTTC